This paragraph covers one T cell receptor (beta chain) sequence. TCRdb's copy holds only in-frame clones and misses some; the assay was immunoSEQ multiplex PCR. The sample carries roughly 100,000 clones, around nine tenths recorded once. The data stem from a study of identifying expanded T cells in peripheral blood. CDR1 and CDR2 (germline): SGHTA, FQGNSA. V was cut by 3 bases and J by 7 bases, with 9 bases left in between. This CDR3 comprises 12 residues. Sequenced input: blood. The chain links TRBV7-2 to TRBJ1-1; D remains ambiguous. This TCR derives from a person aged 18-70 years in good health. CDR3 protein: CASSFQRDEAFF. The CDR3 coding sequence is TGTGCCAGCAGCTTTCAAAGGGATGAAGCTTTCTTT.